This T cell receptor (beta chain) is drawn from a study of blood T cells in healthy people across ages. General observations from the study: The unknown donor CMV status may have confounded expanded clonotype changes.

As for this clonotype: Its antigen is undetermined.

Then a second PCR, running about 6 to 11 cycles, was carried out with a sample-barcoded 5' primer and a J-beta primer mix. TCRdb recomputed calls from the 5' RACE reads with MiXCR, one row per CDR3 protein. The repertoire holds about 640,000 distinct CDR3 sequences, with under 70% as singletons. This CDR3 has 14 residues. V was clipped by 6 bases and J by 8 bases; unmatched bases: 6. Germline V gene lookup returns CDR1 SNHLY and CDR2 FYNNEI. Collection of around 9.3 milliliters of peripheral blood was performed for each donor. V and J are TRBV2 and TRBJ2-1; 11 bases are shared with TRBD2. The sequencing input was blood. The receptor's source is a man in his 60s in good health. In DNA form, the CDR3 reads TGTGCCAGCAGGGAGGGACTAGCGGATTATGAGCAGTTCTTC. As protein: CASREGLADYEQFF.